This T cell receptor beta chain was observed in a study of cytotoxic CD8 clonotypes in ibrutinib-treated CLL. In the case of this clone: Antigen: not known.

Study-level results: Clonality increased at ibrutinib response and stayed stable in sustained remission. At progression, however, it fell back toward baseline.

CDR3 length: 12 residues. Germline V gene data show CDR1 as MDHEN and CDR2 as SYDVKM. Trimming shortened V by 5 bases and J by 1 base, and 6 bases separated the two germline ends. Clones were sequenced by immunoSEQ multiplex PCR, and TCRdb holds only the in-frame ones, with some missing. Of hundreds of thousands of clones in the sample, 75% to 80% were seen once. The sequencing here drew on PBMCs, taken after 12 months of ibrutinib treatment. The receptor was isolated from a human donor with chronic lymphocytic leukemia. V usage is TRBV28 and J usage is TRBJ2-7; D unclear. The CDR3 bases are TGTGCCAGCAGTCCAGATTCCTACGAGCAGTACTTC. Its translation: CASSPDSYEQYF. Drawing the rest from reference TRBV28 and TRBJ2-7, the complete variable domain is DVKVTQSSRYLVKRTGEKVFLECVQDMDHENMFWYRQDPGLGLRLIYFSYDVKMKEKGDIPEGYSVSREKKERFSLILESASTNQTSMYLCASSPDSYEQYFGPGTRLTVT.